This TCR beta chain was sequenced for a study of post-analysis software for immune sequencing data. Findings and caveats of the study: Samples prepared in the same batch strongly co-clustered by F measure. About 5 TRBV segments occurring more often in patients than controls included TRBV5-6, TRBV5-1 and TRBV20-1. Significantly lower normalized Chao1 diversity was found in patients with multiple sclerosis relative to controls.

This clonotype was observed a few times. Its antigen is currently unknown. Looked up from germline, CDR1 is SGHVS and CDR2 is FNYEAQ. The CDR3 consists of 13 residues. The V end lost 2 bases, the J end lost 6 bases, and 9 bases lay between the germline ends. cDNA libraries of TCR beta carried unique molecular identifiers. TCRdb passed the PCR reads through MiXCR, listing each CDR3 protein once. Here the sample spans some 690,000 distinct CDR3 sequences, 25% to 30% being singletons. The receptor was isolated from a girl under 18 with multiple sclerosis. The sequenced material came from blood. This chain joins TRBV7-6 and TRBJ2-3; D unresolved. This CDR3 is CASSLRWADTQYF. CDR3 sequence (DNA): TGTGCCAGCAGCTTAAGGTGGGCGGATACGCAGTATTTT.